Listed below are T cell receptor beta chains from one sample, sequenced in a study of blood T cell repertoires in COVID-19. Libraries were prepared by immunoSEQ multiplex PCR; TCRdb keeps only in-frame clonotypes and omits some of them. The sample shows around 86,000 clones, around 86% of them seen only once. Material: peripheral blood. These receptors were obtained from a woman older than 75 with acute or convalescent COVID-19. Both conserved end residues are trimmed from each CDR3. Clone size is not always given. Where it is, it says once, few, many or a class for expanded clones.

v_call: TRBV2; j_call: TRBJ2-2; clone_size: -; cdr3_aa: ASRPGGGVVGELF
v_call: TRBV3-1/TRBV3-2; j_call: TRBJ2-5; clone_size: -; cdr3_aa: ASSQDKSGRGETQY
v_call: TRBV3-1/TRBV3-2; j_call: TRBJ2-7; clone_size: -; cdr3_aa: ASSYSGGYEQY
v_call: TRBV3-1/TRBV3-2; j_call: TRBJ2-3; clone_size: once; cdr3_aa: ASSQGTGGSADTQY
v_call: TRBV28; j_call: TRBJ1-5; clone_size: -; cdr3_aa: ASSLALQGLSNQPQH
v_call: TRBV19; j_call: TRBJ2-6; clone_size: -; cdr3_aa: ASSYPPSGANVLT
v_call: TRBV9; j_call: TRBJ2-1; clone_size: -; cdr3_aa: ASSGRDIAYNEQF
v_call: TRBV9; j_call: TRBJ2-3; clone_size: -; cdr3_aa: ASSVAGGRTDTQY
v_call: TRBV5-1; j_call: TRBJ1-6; clone_size: once; cdr3_aa: ASSSAGGTSSYNSPLH
v_call: TRBV7-9; j_call: TRBJ2-4; clone_size: once; cdr3_aa: ASSKPTGTGLNIQY
v_call: TRBV18; j_call: TRBJ2-6; clone_size: once; cdr3_aa: ASSPRQGRAGANVLT
v_call: TRBV18; j_call: TRBJ1-4; clone_size: -; cdr3_aa: ASSFRQAGNEKLF
v_call: TRBV30; j_call: TRBJ1-5; clone_size: -; cdr3_aa: AWSVNRGNQGNQPQH
v_call: TRBV29-1; j_call: TRBJ2-7; clone_size: -; cdr3_aa: SVGGSPGYSGVYEQY
v_call: TRBV7-3; j_call: TRBJ1-1; clone_size: -; cdr3_aa: ASSLSRQTEAF
v_call: TRBV30; j_call: TRBJ2-2; clone_size: -; cdr3_aa: AWSNRVGELF
v_call: TRBV19; j_call: TRBJ1-2; clone_size: -; cdr3_aa: ASAGAPYGYT
v_call: TRBV21-1; j_call: TRBJ2-3; clone_size: -; cdr3_aa: ASNLRRDRGDRTDTQY
v_call: TRBV6-2/TRBV6-3; j_call: TRBJ2-1; clone_size: -; cdr3_aa: ASSSYRPGQGSYNEQF
v_call: TRBV5-1; j_call: TRBJ2-1; clone_size: once; cdr3_aa: ASSGGGLAGGSSYNEQF
v_call: TRBV29-1; j_call: TRBJ1-1; clone_size: -; cdr3_aa: SVEQGADTEAF
v_call: TRBV7-2; j_call: TRBJ1-2; clone_size: -; cdr3_aa: ASSLGSIGGYT
v_call: TRBV27; j_call: TRBJ1-3; clone_size: once; cdr3_aa: ASSPYSQGYGNTIY
v_call: TRBV3-1/TRBV3-2; j_call: TRBJ1-1; clone_size: -; cdr3_aa: ASSQLLNTEAF
v_call: TRBV2; j_call: TRBJ2-7; clone_size: -; cdr3_aa: ASSHGGSSYEQY
v_call: TRBV6-5; j_call: TRBJ1-5; clone_size: -; cdr3_aa: ASTPGDLSNQPQH
v_call: TRBV3-1/TRBV3-2; j_call: TRBJ2-4; clone_size: -; cdr3_aa: ASSQAAGTSGIDKNIQY
v_call: TRBV9; j_call: TRBJ1-2; clone_size: once; cdr3_aa: ASGGQVYGYT
v_call: TRBV27; j_call: TRBJ2-3; clone_size: -; cdr3_aa: ASSHGQGSGVGTQY
v_call: TRBV3-1/TRBV3-2; j_call: TRBJ1-4; clone_size: -; cdr3_aa: ASSQVSQGNEKLF
v_call: TRBV29-1; j_call: TRBJ2-1; clone_size: -; cdr3_aa: SVVANEQF
v_call: TRBV6-5; j_call: TRBJ1-1; clone_size: -; cdr3_aa: ASSLTGSRTEAF
v_call: TRBV5-1; j_call: TRBJ2-3; clone_size: -; cdr3_aa: ASSPAGGSTDTQY
v_call: TRBV19; j_call: TRBJ1-1; clone_size: -; cdr3_aa: ASSYVPPRTEAF
v_call: TRBV3-1/TRBV3-2; j_call: TRBJ2-3; clone_size: -; cdr3_aa: ASSRTASGGGGTDTQY
v_call: TRBV5-4; j_call: TRBJ2-1; clone_size: -; cdr3_aa: ASSYRVGMGNEQF
v_call: TRBV9; j_call: TRBJ2-3; clone_size: -; cdr3_aa: ASSEGFWGDTQY
v_call: TRBV4-1; j_call: TRBJ2-1; clone_size: -; cdr3_aa: ASNQAGASNEQF
v_call: TRBV4-2; j_call: TRBJ2-5; clone_size: -; cdr3_aa: ASSLSGEGSTAQY
v_call: TRBV7-8; j_call: TRBJ2-3; clone_size: few; cdr3_aa: ASSLGGTDTQY
v_call: TRBV3-1/TRBV3-2; j_call: TRBJ2-7; clone_size: -; cdr3_aa: ASSDSGTPSYEQY